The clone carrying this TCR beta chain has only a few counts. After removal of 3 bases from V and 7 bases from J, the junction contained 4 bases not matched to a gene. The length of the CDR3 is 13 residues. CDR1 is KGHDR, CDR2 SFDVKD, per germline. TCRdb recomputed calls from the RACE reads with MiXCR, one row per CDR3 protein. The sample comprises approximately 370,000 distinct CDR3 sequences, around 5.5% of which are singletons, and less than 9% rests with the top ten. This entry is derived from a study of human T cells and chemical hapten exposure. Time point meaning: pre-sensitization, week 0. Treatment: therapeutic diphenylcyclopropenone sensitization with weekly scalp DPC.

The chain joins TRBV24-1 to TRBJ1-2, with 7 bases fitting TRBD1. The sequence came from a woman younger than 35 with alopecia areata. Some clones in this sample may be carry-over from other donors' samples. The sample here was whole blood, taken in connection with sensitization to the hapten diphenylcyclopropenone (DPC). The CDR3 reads CATSDKTGSGYTF. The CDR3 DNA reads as TGTGCCACCAGTGATAAGACAGGGTCTGGCTACACCTTC.